A single sample gave rise to the 6 T cell receptor beta chains below, sequenced in a study of Tregs in tolerant kidney transplant recipients. Method: immunoSEQ multiplex PCR; TCRdb's copy keeps in-frame clones and lacks some. The sample carries some 250,000 clones, around 81% recorded once. Material: CD4+ T cells from blood. These receptors were collected from a human donor in good health.

This clone showed up just once. This sequence joins TRBV15 and TRBJ2-4; a possible D gene is TRBD2 (7 bases). From germline, CDR1 is LNHNV and CDR2 YYDKDF (reference sequence). V dropped 1 base and J dropped 6 bases, with 13 bases sitting between them. The length of the CDR3 is 15 residues. The CDR3 loop is CATSRVGGLGNIQYF. For the CDR3, the DNA is TGTGCCACCAGCAGAGTGGGGGGGCTCGGAAACATTCAGTACTTC.

This chain uses TRBV9 with TRBJ2-7; the match to TRBD1 covers 8 bases. Unmatched junction bases numbered 3, after V lost 0 bases and J lost 4 bases. From germline, CDR1 is SGDLS and CDR2 YYNGEE. The CDR3 has 14 amino acids. The CDR3 loop reads CASSVGDRSYEQYF. DNA of the CDR3: TGTGCCAGCAGCGTAGGGGACAGGAGTTACGAGCAGTACTTC.

This rearrangement joins TRBV5-6 to TRBJ1-1; D is ambiguous. Trimming stripped 0 bases from V and 5 bases from J, with 14 bases between. Germline CDR1 SGHDT, CDR2 YYEEEE. The CDR3 has 15 amino acids. The CDR3 loop reads CASSLVGERRTEAFF. The CDR3 region has the DNA TGTGCCAGCAGCTTGGTTGGGGAAAGAAGGACTGAAGCTTTCTTT.

The chain couples TRBV6-5 to TRBJ1-2; 7 nucleotides line up with TRBD1. Germline values: CDR1 MNHEY, CDR2 SVGAGI. The CDR3 is 14 amino acids. Germline trimming cut 5 bases from V and 3 bases from J; bases unmatched to any gene: 6. CDR3 in amino acids: CASSSRQGDYGYTF. CDR3 DNA: TGTGCCAGCAGTAGCCGACAGGGTGACTATGGCTACACCTTC.

The rearrangement links TRBV2 to TRBJ1-1, with D possibly being TRBD1 (6 bases). The CDR3 extends over 14 amino acids. V dropped 6 bases and J dropped 2 bases, with 13 bases sitting between them. The germline V gene has CDR1 SNHLY and CDR2 FYNNEI. CDR3 coding DNA: TGTGCCAGCAGACAACAGGGTGTAAACACTGAAGCTTTCTTT. It encodes CASRQQGVNTEAFF.

This sequence joins TRBV7-2 and TRBJ1-6; tentatively, D is TRBD1 (5 bases). The CDR3 has 16 residues. The V and J ends lost 1 base and 7 bases respectively, with 14 bases between them. CDR1 SGHTA and CDR2 FQGNSA come from the germline V gene. CDR3 sequence: CASSLGRQRRNSPLHF. The CDR3 region has the DNA TGTGCCAGCAGCTTAGGGCGACAGCGGAGGAATTCACCCCTCCACTTT.